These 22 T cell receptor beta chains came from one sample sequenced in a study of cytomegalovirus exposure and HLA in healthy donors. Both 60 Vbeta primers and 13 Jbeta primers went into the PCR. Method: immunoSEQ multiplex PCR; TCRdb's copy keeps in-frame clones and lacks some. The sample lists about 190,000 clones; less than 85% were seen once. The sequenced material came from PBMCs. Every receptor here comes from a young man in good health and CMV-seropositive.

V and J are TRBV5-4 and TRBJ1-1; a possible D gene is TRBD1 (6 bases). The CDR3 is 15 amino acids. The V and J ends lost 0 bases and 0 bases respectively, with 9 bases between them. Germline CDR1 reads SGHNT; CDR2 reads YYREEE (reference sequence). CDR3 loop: CASSLDGTLNTEAFF. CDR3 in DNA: TGTGCCAGCAGCTTGGATGGGACACTGAACACTGAAGCTTTCTTT.

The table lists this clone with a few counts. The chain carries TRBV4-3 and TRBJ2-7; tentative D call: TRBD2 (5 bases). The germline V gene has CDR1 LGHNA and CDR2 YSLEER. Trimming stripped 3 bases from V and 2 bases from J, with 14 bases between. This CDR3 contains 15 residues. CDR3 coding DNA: TGCGCCAGCAGCCAGGAGACTATTCCCACCTACGAGCAGTACTTC. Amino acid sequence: CASSQETIPTYEQYF.

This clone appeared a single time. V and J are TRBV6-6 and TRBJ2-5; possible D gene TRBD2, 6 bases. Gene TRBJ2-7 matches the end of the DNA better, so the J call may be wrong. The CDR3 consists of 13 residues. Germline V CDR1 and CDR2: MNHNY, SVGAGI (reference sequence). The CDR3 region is CASRLREPYEQYF. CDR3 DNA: TGTGCCAGCCGGCTGCGGGAACCCTACGAGCAGTACTTC.

This CDR3 is CASSYATEGYEQYF. CDR3 nucleotides: TGTGCCAGCAGTTACGCTACGGAGGGCTACGAGCAGTACTTC. The chain combines TRBV6-5 with TRBJ2-5; weak D call: TRBD2 (6 bases). TRBJ2-7 matches the DNA end more closely, so the J call is doubtful. Germline V gives CDR1 MNHEY, CDR2 SVGAGI. This CDR3 contains 14 residues.

CDR3 DNA sequence: TGTGCCAGCAGTTCCCCCGGGGACTATGGCTACACCTTC. Protein product: CASSSPGDYGYTF. V and J are TRBV6-6 and TRBJ1-2, with D hard to call. Trimming removed 4 bases from V and 3 bases from J, with 9 bases in between. The germline gives CDR1 MNHNY, CDR2 SVGAGI (reference sequence). This CDR3 spans 13 amino acids.

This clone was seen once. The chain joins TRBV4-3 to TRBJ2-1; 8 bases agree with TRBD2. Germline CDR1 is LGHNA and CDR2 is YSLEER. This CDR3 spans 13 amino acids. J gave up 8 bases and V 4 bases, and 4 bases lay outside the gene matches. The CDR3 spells CASSPGGDYEQFF. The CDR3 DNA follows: TGCGCCAGCAGCCCCGGGGGGGACTATGAGCAGTTCTTC.

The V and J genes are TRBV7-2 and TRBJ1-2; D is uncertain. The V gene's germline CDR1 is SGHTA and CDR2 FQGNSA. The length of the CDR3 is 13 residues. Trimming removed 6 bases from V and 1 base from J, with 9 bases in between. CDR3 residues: CASSGLGNYGYTF. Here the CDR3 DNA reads TGTGCCAGCAGTGGGCTGGGTAACTATGGCTACACCTTC.

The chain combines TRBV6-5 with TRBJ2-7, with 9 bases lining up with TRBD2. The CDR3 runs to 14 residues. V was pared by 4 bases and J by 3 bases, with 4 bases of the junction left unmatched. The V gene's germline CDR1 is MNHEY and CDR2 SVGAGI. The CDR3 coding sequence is TGTGCCAGCAGTTCTAGCGGGACGCTCTACGAGCAGTACTTC. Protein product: CASSSSGTLYEQYF.

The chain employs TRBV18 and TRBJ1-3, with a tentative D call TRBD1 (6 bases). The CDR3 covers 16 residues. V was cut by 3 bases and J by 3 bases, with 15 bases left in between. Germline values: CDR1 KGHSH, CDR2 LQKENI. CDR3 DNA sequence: TGTGCCAGCTCACCGGTGCAGGGGCAATTTGGAAACACCATATATTTT. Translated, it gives CASSPVQGQFGNTIYF.

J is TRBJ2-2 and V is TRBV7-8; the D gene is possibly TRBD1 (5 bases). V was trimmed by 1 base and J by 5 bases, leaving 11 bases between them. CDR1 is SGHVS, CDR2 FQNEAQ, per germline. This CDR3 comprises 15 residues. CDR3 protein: CASSLEKTETGELFF. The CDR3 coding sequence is TGTGCCAGCAGCTTAGAAAAGACAGAAACCGGGGAGCTGTTTTTT.

The CDR3 nucleotides are TGTGCCACCAGCAGACTCAAAGCCGGGATAGGCAATGAGCAGTTCTTC. As protein: CATSRLKAGIGNEQFF. The chain uses TRBV15 and TRBJ2-1; perhaps TRBD2 as D (5 bases). Germline-derived CDR1 and CDR2 are LNHNV and YYDKDF (reference sequence). The CDR3 runs 16 residues. V lost 2 bases, J lost 6 bases, and 17 bases lay in between. Based on the CDR3 plus reference TRBV15 and TRBJ2-1, the full variable domain is DAMVIQNPRYQVTQFGKPVTLSCSQTLNHNVMYWYQQKSSQAPKLLFHYYDKDFNNEADTPDNFQSRRPNTSFCFLDIRSPGLGDTAMYLCATSRLKAGIGNEQFFGPGTRLTVL.

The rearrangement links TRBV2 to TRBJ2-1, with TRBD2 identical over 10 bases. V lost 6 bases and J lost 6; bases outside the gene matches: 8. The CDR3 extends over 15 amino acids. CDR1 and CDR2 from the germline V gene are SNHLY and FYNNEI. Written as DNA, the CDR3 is TGTGCCAGCAGGGCTGCTAGCGGGAGTTTCAATGAGCAGTTCTTC. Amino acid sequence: CASRAASGSFNEQFF.

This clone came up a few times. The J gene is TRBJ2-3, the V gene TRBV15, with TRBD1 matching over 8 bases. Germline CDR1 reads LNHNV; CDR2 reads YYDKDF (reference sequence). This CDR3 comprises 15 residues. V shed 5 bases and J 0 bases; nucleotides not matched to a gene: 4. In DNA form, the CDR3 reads TGTGCCACCAGCGGGGGACAGGCCAGCACAGATACGCAGTATTTT. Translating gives CATSGGQASTDTQYF.

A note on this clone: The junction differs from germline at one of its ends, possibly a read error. CDR3 bases: TGTGACAGCAGTTTCGGAGGGGTCTATGGCTACACCTTC. Translated, it gives CDSSFGGVYGYTF. The chain is built from TRBV27 and TRBJ1-2; the D gene is possibly TRBD1 (5 bases). CDR1 and CDR2 (germline): MNHEY, SMNVEV (reference sequence). There are 13 residues in the CDR3.

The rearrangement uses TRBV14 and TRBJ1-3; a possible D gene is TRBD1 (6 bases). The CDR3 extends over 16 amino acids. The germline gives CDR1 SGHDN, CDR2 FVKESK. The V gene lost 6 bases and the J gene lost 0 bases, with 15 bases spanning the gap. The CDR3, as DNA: TGTGCCAGCAGTAACACCGGGACACACTCTGGAAACACCATATATTTT. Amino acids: CASSNTGTHSGNTIYF.

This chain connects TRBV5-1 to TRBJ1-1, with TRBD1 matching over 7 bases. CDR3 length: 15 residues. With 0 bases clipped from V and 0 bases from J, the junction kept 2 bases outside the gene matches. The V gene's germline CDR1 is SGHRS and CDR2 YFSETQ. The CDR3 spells CASSLGGQMNTEAFF. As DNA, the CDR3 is TGCGCCAGCAGCTTGGGGGGACAGATGAACACTGAAGCTTTCTTT.

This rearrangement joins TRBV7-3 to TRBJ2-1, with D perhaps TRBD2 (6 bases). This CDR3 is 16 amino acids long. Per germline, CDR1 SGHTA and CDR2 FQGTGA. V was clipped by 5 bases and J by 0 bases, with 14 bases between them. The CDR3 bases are TGTGCCAGCAGCGAGATTGCTAGCGCCTCCTACAATGAGCAGTTCTTC. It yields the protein CASSEIASASYNEQFF.

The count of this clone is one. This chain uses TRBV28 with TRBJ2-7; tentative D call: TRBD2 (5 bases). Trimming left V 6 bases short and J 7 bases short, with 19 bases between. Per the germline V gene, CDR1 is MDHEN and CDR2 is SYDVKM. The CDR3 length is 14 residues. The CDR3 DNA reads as TGTGCCAGCAGAGCTCCGCGGGCCCTAATGGAGCAGTACTTC. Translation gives CASRAPRALMEQYF.

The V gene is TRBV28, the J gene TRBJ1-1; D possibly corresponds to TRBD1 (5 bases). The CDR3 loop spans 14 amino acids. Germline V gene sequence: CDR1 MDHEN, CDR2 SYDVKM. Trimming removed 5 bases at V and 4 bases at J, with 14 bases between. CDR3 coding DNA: TGTGCCAGCAGTCCCTCGGACGGGGGCACTGAAGCTTTCTTT. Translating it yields CASSPSDGGTEAFF.

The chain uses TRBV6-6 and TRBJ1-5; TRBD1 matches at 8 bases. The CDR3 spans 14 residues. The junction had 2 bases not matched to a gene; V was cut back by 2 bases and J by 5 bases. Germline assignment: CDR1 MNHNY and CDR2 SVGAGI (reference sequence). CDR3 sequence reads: CASSYQGADQPQHF. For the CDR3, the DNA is TGTGCCAGCAGTTACCAGGGGGCGGATCAGCCCCAGCATTTT.

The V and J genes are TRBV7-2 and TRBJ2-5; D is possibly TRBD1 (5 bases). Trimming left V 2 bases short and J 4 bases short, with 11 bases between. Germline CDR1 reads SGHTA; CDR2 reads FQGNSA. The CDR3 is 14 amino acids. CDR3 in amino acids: CASSLQGSGETQYF. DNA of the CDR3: TGTGCCAGCAGCTTACAGGGATCTGGAGAGACCCAGTACTTC.

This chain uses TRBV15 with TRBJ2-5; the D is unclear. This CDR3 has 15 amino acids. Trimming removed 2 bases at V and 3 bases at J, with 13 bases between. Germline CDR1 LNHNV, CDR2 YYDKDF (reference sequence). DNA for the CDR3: TGTGCCACCAGCAGACTTCTTGAGGCTAAAGAGACCCAGTACTTC. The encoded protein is CATSRLLEAKETQYF.